This entry lists 21 T cell receptor beta chains sequenced from one sample in a study of CD8+ T cells in alopecia areata. Treatment defined: oral pan-JAK inhibitor, 5-10 mg twice daily. Following RNA extraction, reverse transcription yielded cDNA that acted as the sequencing template. Clones were sequenced by immunoSEQ multiplex PCR, and TCRdb holds only the in-frame ones, with some missing. The sample carries about 190,000 clones, 60% recorded once. This sample comprised CD4+ T cells sorted from blood, obtained at week 4, from a patient treated with tofacitinib. These receptors all stem from a human donor with alopecia areata.

The chain has TRBV30 and TRBJ2-5; the D gene is possibly TRBD2 (5 bases). Germline values: CDR1 GTSNPN, CDR2 SVGIG (reference sequence). The CDR3 consists of 14 residues. Trimming stripped 0 bases from V and 10 bases from J, with 18 bases between. This chain's CDR3 is CAWSVRRAPVDQYF. The CDR3, as DNA: TGTGCCTGGAGTGTACGGCGGGCCCCCGTGGACCAGTACTTC. The full variable domain, completed using reference TRBV30 and TRBJ2-5, is SQTIHQWPATLVQPVGSPLSLECTVEGTSNPNLYWYRQAAGRGLQLLFYSVGIGQISSEVPQNLSASRPQDRQFILSSKKLLLSDSGFYLCAWSVRRAPVDQYFGPGTRLLVL.

This clone was counted a single time. The chain couples TRBV29-1 to TRBJ2-1; possible D gene TRBD2, 6 bases. Germline V CDR1 and CDR2: SQVTM, ANQGSEA. The V end was cut by 7 bases, the J end by 9 bases, with 13 bases between. The CDR3 is 11 residues long. This CDR3 reads CSAGSFPEQFF. For the CDR3, the DNA is TGCAGCGCCGGGAGTTTCCCTGAGCAGTTCTTC.

This clone came up once. The rearrangement uses TRBV5-1 and TRBJ1-1, with 9 bases matching TRBD1. The V segment lost 0 bases and the J segment 3 bases; nucleotides outside the gene matches: 3. CDR1 is SGHRS, CDR2 YFSETQ, per germline. The CDR3 has 15 amino acids. This chain's CDR3 is CASSLDRGRYTEAFF. The CDR3, as DNA: TGCGCCAGCAGCTTGGACAGGGGGCGGTACACTGAAGCTTTCTTT.

The CDR3 region has the DNA TGTGCCAGCAGTGACGCGCCAGGAATAGCCACAGATACGCAGTATTTT. It translates to CASSDAPGIATDTQYF. The rearrangement uses TRBV25-1 and TRBJ2-3; D is unclear. Germline CDR1 reads MGHDK; CDR2 reads SYGVNS. The CDR3 is 16 amino acids. With 3 bases removed from V and 2 bases from J, the gap between germline ends came to 15 bases.

This chain joins TRBV30 and TRBJ2-3, with a weak D call TRBD1 (6 bases). The V end was cut by 2 bases, the J end by 6 bases, with 9 bases between. Germline V lookup: CDR1 GTSNPN, CDR2 SVGIG (reference sequence). The CDR3 loop spans 12 amino acids. The DNA for the CDR3 is TGTGCCTGGAGTCCTAGGGGGGATACGCAGTATTTT. Protein: CAWSPRGDTQYF.

V usage is TRBV6-5 and J usage is TRBJ2-1; 9 bases match TRBD2. The CDR3 extends over 16 amino acids. Germline V gene sequence: CDR1 MNHEY, CDR2 SVGAGI. Losses at the gene ends were 0 bases for V and 7 bases for J; bases not matched to a gene: 7. The CDR3 sequence: CASSYSGGRAVNEQFF. Here the CDR3 DNA reads TGTGCCAGCAGTTACTCCGGCGGGAGGGCCGTAAATGAGCAGTTCTTC.

For the CDR3, the DNA is TGTGCCAGCAGTTTCACAGGGACTGGGGCCAACGTCCTGACTTTC. Amino acids: CASSFTGTGANVLTF. The rearrangement links TRBV27 to TRBJ2-6; D might be TRBD1 (6 bases). This CDR3 contains 15 residues. V dropped 3 bases and J dropped 2 bases, with 8 bases sitting between them. Germline-derived CDR1 and CDR2 are MNHEY and SMNVEV (reference sequence).

The chain recombines TRBV29-1 with TRBJ2-5; 10 nucleotides match TRBD2. The junction had 13 bases not matched to a gene; V was cut back by 4 bases and J by 5 bases. Per the germline V gene, CDR1 is SQVTM and CDR2 is ANQGSEA. This CDR3 has 16 amino acids. CDR3 sequence: CSVGPPLAGSGETQYF. The CDR3 nucleotides read TGCAGCGTTGGCCCCCCACTAGCGGGATCAGGGGAGACCCAGTACTTC.

The chain joins TRBV29-1 to TRBJ2-2, with TRBD2 matching 8 bases. V was clipped by 1 base and J by 4 bases; unmatched bases: 2. The CDR3 extends over 14 amino acids. CDR1 is SQVTM and CDR2 is ANQGSEA in the germline V gene. The CDR3 bases are TGCAGCGTTGAAGCGGGAGGGCCCACCGGGGAGCTGTTTTTT. Translating gives CSVEAGGPTGELFF.

This chain links TRBV10-2 with TRBJ2-1; 7 bases line up with TRBD2. The germline V gene has CDR1 WSHSY and CDR2 SAAADI. This CDR3 spans 15 amino acids. The V gene end was trimmed by 5 bases and the J gene end by 1 base; junction bases not matched to a gene: 5. The CDR3: CASSLLAPSYNEQFF. CDR3 bases: TGCGCCAGCAGTCTACTAGCGCCTTCCTACAATGAGCAGTTCTTC.

The chain combines TRBV7-2 with TRBJ2-7, with D perhaps given as TRBD1 or TRBD2 (5 bases each). From germline, CDR1 is SGHTA and CDR2 FQGNSA. The V gene lost 1 base and the J gene lost 2 bases, with 12 bases spanning the gap. This CDR3 contains 15 residues. Here the CDR3 reads CASSLVHGTTYEQYF. The CDR3 nucleotides are TGTGCCAGCAGCTTAGTTCACGGGACGACCTACGAGCAGTACTTC.

The genes are TRBV29-1 and TRBJ2-2, with 9 nucleotides matching TRBD2. The CDR3 has 16 residues. Germline V gene lookup returns CDR1 SQVTM and CDR2 ANQGSEA. J gave up 6 bases and V 7 bases, and 15 bases lay outside the gene matches. The CDR3 region is CSATGLAKGPPGELFF. DNA of the CDR3: TGCAGCGCTACGGGACTAGCAAAGGGACCACCCGGGGAGCTGTTTTTT.

This clone has just a few counts. The chain links TRBV7-2 to TRBJ2-1; perhaps D is TRBD1 or TRBD2 (5 bases each). Germline values: CDR1 SGHTA, CDR2 FQGNSA. The V gene lost 5 bases and the J gene lost 0 bases, with 23 bases spanning the gap. CDR3 length: 19 amino acids. CDR3 bases: TGTGCCAGCAGCCAAGGGACCTTTCAGCGGAGGAGCTCCTACAATGAGCAGTTCTTC. Translated: CASSQGTFQRRSSYNEQFF.

This clone has more than one count but fewer than ten. Germline and junction disagree at one end, which may indicate a read error. The gene calls are TRBV7-7 and TRBJ2-5; 8 positions agree with TRBD1. This CDR3 is 16 amino acids long. Germline V lookup: CDR1 SSHAT, CDR2 FNYEAQ (reference sequence). CDR3 amino acids: CASSRNRAGGEETQYF. In nucleotides, the CDR3 is TGTGCTAGCAGTCGAAACCGGGCAGGGGGCGAAGAGACCCAGTACTTC.

This sequence joins TRBV14 and TRBJ2-1; 14 bases agree with TRBD2. The V gene end was trimmed by 4 bases and the J gene end by 8 bases; junction bases not matched to a gene: 10. The CDR3 spans 17 residues. CDR1 SGHDN and CDR2 FVKESK come from the germline V gene. The CDR3 DNA sequence: TGTGCCAGCAGCCGTGGGACTAGCGGGAGAATGAGCGATGAGCAGTTCTTC. Residues: CASSRGTSGRMSDEQFF.

Comment on this clone: The junction departs from the called germline gene at one end, perhaps through a read error. The rearrangement joins TRBV4-1 to TRBJ1-4; no definite D call. This CDR3 region has 12 residues. The V gene's germline CDR1 is MGHRA and CDR2 YSYEKL. CDR3 nucleotides: TGCGCCAGCAGCCAAGATCTGGGCAACCCCCGATTT. As protein: CASSQDLGNPRF.

This clone was found once. This chain connects TRBV2 to TRBJ2-7, with D perhaps TRBD1 (6 bases). The CDR3 runs to 12 residues. Germline V gene lookup returns CDR1 SNHLY and CDR2 FYNNEI. V was pared by 6 bases and J by 6 bases, with 12 bases between. The chain's CDR3 is CASRQGAGEQYF. As DNA, the CDR3 is TGTGCCAGCAGACAGGGTGCGGGCGAGCAGTACTTC.

This clone was seen only a few times. J is TRBJ2-7 and V is TRBV7-2; TRBD2 matches at 8 bases. Germline CDR1 is SGHTA and CDR2 is FQGNSA. After removal of 4 bases from V and 6 bases from J, the junction contained 11 bases not matched to a gene. The CDR3 has 15 amino acids. The CDR3 spells CASSSLAGLPTEQYF. CDR3 DNA sequence: TGTGCCAGCAGCTCTTTAGCGGGGCTCCCCACCGAGCAGTACTTC.

The chain uses TRBV29-1 and TRBJ2-5, with D hard to call. In germline, CDR1 is SQVTM, CDR2 ANQGSEA. This CDR3 has 12 amino acids. V shed 3 bases and J shed 4 bases, with 9 bases lying between them. The CDR3, as DNA: TGCAGCGTTGACTGGGAAGGAGAGACCCAGTACTTC. It specifies CSVDWEGETQYF.

In the case of this clone: The same CDR3 also results from other DNA sequences found in this sample. The CDR3 sequence: CASSPRGNQPQHF. CDR3 DNA: TGTGCCAGCAGCCCTCGGGGTAATCAGCCCCAGCATTTT. This chain joins TRBV7-2 and TRBJ1-5; no definite D call. The CDR3 has 13 residues. Trimming pared 5 bases from V and 4 bases from J, leaving 9 bases between. CDR1 and CDR2 (germline): SGHTA, FQGNSA.

This clone has only a few counts. This sequence joins TRBV29-1 and TRBJ2-4, with TRBD1 identical over 7 bases. The germline gives CDR1 SQVTM, CDR2 ANQGSEA. CDR3 length: 12 amino acids. The V segment lost 5 bases and the J segment 8 bases; nucleotides outside the gene matches: 6. Written as DNA, the CDR3 is TGCAGCGTTCGAGACAGGGTTGACATTCAGTACTTC. This codes for CSVRDRVDIQYF.